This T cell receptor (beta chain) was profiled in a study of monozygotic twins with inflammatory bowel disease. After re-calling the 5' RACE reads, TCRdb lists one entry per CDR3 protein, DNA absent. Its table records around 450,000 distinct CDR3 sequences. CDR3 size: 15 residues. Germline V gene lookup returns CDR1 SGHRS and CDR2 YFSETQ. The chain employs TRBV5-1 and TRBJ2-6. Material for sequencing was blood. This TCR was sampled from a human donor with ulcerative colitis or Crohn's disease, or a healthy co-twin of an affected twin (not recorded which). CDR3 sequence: CASSPGDPGANVLTF.